The sequence of this TCR beta chain was determined in a study of blood T cell repertoires in COVID-19. About the research overall: Specimens from acute and convalescent COVID-19 originated in the United States, Italy and Spain.

The CDR3 is 16 amino acids. Losses at the gene ends were 1 base for V and 5 bases for J; bases not matched to a gene: 5. CDR1 is LGHNA, CDR2 YNFKEQ, per germline. Authors' analysis steps: How many nucleated cells were present was estimated from reference gene primer amplification. Assay: immunoSEQ multiplex PCR; the TCRdb copy retains only in-frame clones and omits some. V, J and clone size are taken as reported in that table, and D and trimming were inferred from the DNA itself. Of about 400,000 clones listed, around 84% are singletons. The sequence derives from a human donor in a cohort sampled during active COVID-19. The rearrangement links TRBV4-2 to TRBJ2-5, with 12 bases identical to TRBD2. Sequenced input: peripheral blood. CDR3 in DNA: TGTGCCAGCAGCCAAGCCCCGGGACTAGCGGGCGAGACCCAGTACTTC. Translation gives CASSQAPGLAGETQYF.